Each of the 2 T cell receptor beta chains below was sequenced from the same sample in a study of T-cell memory formation after mild COVID-19. TCRdb recomputed calls from the 5' RACE reads with MiXCR, one row per CDR3 protein. Among about 430,000 distinct CDR3 sequences listed, 24% were seen once. The sequencing sample was made of PBMCs or a T cell subset sorted from them (not recorded which). These receptors were collected from an adult woman who had mild COVID-19 (a few samples of this study predate the infection). Cell type and time point are not known.

This sequence joins TRBV9 and TRBJ2-3; 9 nucleotides agree with TRBD2. CDR3 length: 15 amino acids. Unmatched junction bases numbered 2, after V lost 0 bases and J lost 3 bases. The germline CDR1 and CDR2 sequences are SGDLS and YYNGEE. This CDR3 reads CASSVDSGGTDTQYF. In DNA, the CDR3 is TGTGCCAGCAGCGTAGATAGCGGGGGAACAGATACGCAGTATTTT.

This chain joins TRBV7-2 and TRBJ2-3, with 10 nucleotides matching TRBD2. This CDR3 contains 15 residues. In germline, CDR1 is SGHTA, CDR2 FQGNSA. V shed 6 bases and J 1 base; nucleotides not matched to a gene: 4. The CDR3 is CASSSAGGGTDTQYF. In nucleotides, the CDR3 is TGTGCCAGCAGTTCAGCGGGAGGGGGCACAGATACGCAGTATTTT.